The 15 T cell receptor beta chains below come from one sample, sequenced in a study of blood T cell repertoires in COVID-19. The assay was immunoSEQ multiplex PCR, and TCRdb's table has in-frame clones only and misses some. Of about 70,000 clones in the sample, around three quarters are singletons; the top ten hold around 28%. Source material: peripheral blood. All receptors come from an elderly woman with active or convalescent COVID-19.

The V and J genes are TRBV5-6 and TRBJ2-6; a weak D match, TRBD1 (6 bases). The CDR3 spans 18 residues. Per the germline V gene, CDR1 is SGHDT and CDR2 is YYEEEE. The V end was cut by 3 bases, the J end by 2 bases, with 18 bases between. CDR3 in DNA: TGTGCCAGCAGCTCTGACAGGTCGAGGCTTCCTGGGGCCAACGTCCTGACTTTC. It encodes CASSSDRSRLPGANVLTF.

V is TRBV2 and J is TRBJ2-1, with D possibly matching TRBD2 (7 bases). The V and J ends lost 7 bases and 3 bases respectively, with 13 bases between them. CDR3 length equals 14 residues. Looked up from germline, CDR1 is SNHLY and CDR2 is FYNNEI. The CDR3: CASKGGGFYNEQFF. The CDR3 coding sequence is TGTGCCAGCAAGGGAGGGGGTTTCTACAATGAGCAGTTCTTC.

There are many counts of this clone. The V call is TRBV7-6, the J call TRBJ2-2; 9 bases align to TRBD1. In germline, CDR1 is SGHVS, CDR2 FNYEAQ. The CDR3 covers 17 residues. V gave up 1 base and J gave up 7 bases; unmatched junction bases: 10. CDR3 in amino acids: CASSLVYEDRGVGELFF. In DNA form, the CDR3 reads TGTGCCAGCAGCTTAGTTTACGAGGACAGGGGAGTCGGGGAGCTGTTTTTT.

This sequence joins TRBV7-9 and TRBJ2-1; maybe TRBD2 (6 bases). CDR1 is SEHNR, CDR2 FQNEAQ, per germline (reference sequence). V was pared by 7 bases and J by 2 bases, with 12 bases between. The CDR3 loop spans 14 amino acids. CDR3 bases: TGTGCCAGCAAACAGGAGGGTACCTACAATGAGCAGTTCTTC. It is translated as CASKQEGTYNEQFF.

V gene TRBV18 combines with J gene TRBJ2-1; maybe TRBD2 (5 bases). Between the trimmed V and J ends, which lost 6 bases and 8 bases, there was a span of 14 bases. This CDR3 is 13 amino acids long. Germline V CDR1 and CDR2: KGHSH, LQKENI. CDR3 protein: CASSYEGTDEQFF. CDR3 coding DNA: TGTGCCAGCTCCTATGAGGGTACCGATGAGCAGTTCTTC.

The V call is TRBV10-3, the J call TRBJ2-7, with D perhaps matching TRBD1 (8 bases). Trimming cost V 6 bases and J 10 bases, with 19 bases left between them. The CDR3 has 13 residues. Germline loops: CDR1 ENHRY, CDR2 SYGVKD. The CDR3 protein is CAISRGAGGDQYF. The CDR3 DNA is TGTGCCATCAGCCGGGGGGCAGGGGGCGATCAGTACTTC.

This sequence joins TRBV7-2 and TRBJ1-1, with no clear D. The CDR3 is made up of 13 amino acids. Looked up from germline, CDR1 is SGHTA and CDR2 is FQGNSA. Trimming shortened V by 5 bases and J by 1 base, and 8 bases separated the two germline ends. In DNA, the CDR3 is TGTGCCAGCAGCCCTCAACAGAACACTGAAGCTTTCTTT. This codes for CASSPQQNTEAFF.

This clone was seen a few times. This sequence joins TRBV7-8 and TRBJ1-5; D is perhaps TRBD1 (5 bases). V was clipped by 1 base and J by 2 bases, with 18 bases between them. CDR1 and CDR2 (germline): SGHVS, FQNEAQ. The CDR3 contains 18 residues. The CDR3 spells CASSLGRVEYIGNQPQHF. In DNA form, the CDR3 reads TGTGCCAGCAGCTTAGGCAGGGTTGAATATATAGGCAATCAGCCCCAGCATTTT.

V gene TRBV6-6 combines with J gene TRBJ1-2; unclear D gene. The CDR3 spans 13 residues. The V and J ends lost 6 bases and 1 base respectively, with 9 bases between them. The V gene's germline CDR1 is MNHNY and CDR2 SVGAGI (reference sequence). DNA of the CDR3: TGTGCCAGCAGCCACGGGGATAACTATGGCTACACCTTC. The encoded protein is CASSHGDNYGYTF.

V gene TRBV7-2 combines with J gene TRBJ1-2; 8 bases agree with TRBD1. Germline V gene lookup returns CDR1 SGHTA and CDR2 FQGNSA. V dropped 3 bases and J dropped 2; count of bases not matched to a gene: 11. The CDR3 contains 17 residues. The chain's CDR3 is CASSLSIGQGVNYGYTF. The CDR3 bases are TGTGCCAGCAGCTTGTCGATCGGACAGGGTGTGAACTATGGCTACACCTTC.

This clone was seen a few times. This rearrangement joins TRBV5-1 to TRBJ2-2; TRBD1 matches 8 bases. Germline CDR1 is SGHRS and CDR2 is YFSETQ. CDR3 length equals 16 residues. Trimming removed 4 bases from V and 0 bases from J; junction bases left unmatched: 5. CDR3 coding DNA: TGCGCCAGCAGCAAGGGGACAGGCTCGAACACCGGGGAGCTGTTTTTT. Its protein is CASSKGTGSNTGELFF.

This clone was observed at least ten times. The chain links TRBV30 to TRBJ1-4; no clear D gene. The V gene lost 2 bases and the J gene lost 7 bases, with 14 bases spanning the gap. Germline CDR1 is GTSNPN and CDR2 is SVGIG (reference sequence). The CDR3 is 14 amino acids. The CDR3, as DNA: TGTGCCTGGAGTCCTTGGGCAAACCTTGAAAAACTGTTTTTT. Protein: CAWSPWANLEKLFF.

This clone was seen more than once but under ten times. In DNA, the CDR3 is TGTGCCAGCAGCGCAGGAGGAATGGGCTCCGTCTACGAGCAGTACTTC. It specifies CASSAGGMGSVYEQYF. The chain carries TRBV9 and TRBJ2-7; D possibly corresponds to TRBD2 (5 bases). This CDR3 has 16 residues. Looked up from germline, CDR1 is SGDLS and CDR2 is YYNGEE. Deletions cut 3 bases from V and 3 bases from J, with 19 bases between.

The table lists this clone with a few counts. The chain uses TRBV11-3 and TRBJ1-5; perhaps TRBD1 as D (5 bases). CDR1 and CDR2 (germline): SGHNT, YENEEA. Between the trimmed V and J ends, which lost 3 bases and 1 base, there was a span of 13 bases. The CDR3 contains 16 residues. In nucleotides, the CDR3 is TGTGCCAGCAGCTTTGGAACACCAGGGAGCAATCAGCCCCAGCATTTT. Protein: CASSFGTPGSNQPQHF.

The chain recombines TRBV30 with TRBJ1-5, with 7 positions matching TRBD1. The CDR3 runs to 14 residues. The ends lost 3 bases at V and 4 bases at J; junction bases unmatched: 6. The germline CDR1 and CDR2 sequences are GTSNPN and SVGIG (reference sequence). CDR3 protein: CAWRGQRTNQPQHF. DNA for the CDR3: TGTGCCTGGAGGGGACAGAGGACTAATCAGCCCCAGCATTTT.